Below, 14 T cell receptor beta chains from the same sample are listed, as sequenced in a study of T cell changes during pregnancy in multiple sclerosis. Libraries were prepared by immunoSEQ multiplex PCR; TCRdb keeps only in-frame clonotypes and omits some of them. Among 85,000 to 130,000 clones listed, 90% to 95% were seen once. The sample here was peripheral blood, taken before pregnancy. The receptors were sampled from a female donor with multiple sclerosis, enrolled in a pregnancy study.

The chain couples TRBV10-3 to TRBJ2-2; possibly TRBD2 for D (6 bases). There are 15 residues in the CDR3. V was cut by 8 bases and J by 3 bases, with 16 bases left in between. Germline CDR1 and CDR2: ENHRY and SYGVKD. The CDR3 DNA follows: TGTGCCATCGGGAATAGCGGAGGCCACACCGGGGAGCTGTTTTTT. This encodes CAIGNSGGHTGELFF.

The chain employs TRBV29-1 and TRBJ2-3, with D unresolved. The CDR3 is 10 residues long. Between the trimmed V and J ends, which lost 6 bases and 6 bases, there was a span of 7 bases. CDR1 is SQVTM, CDR2 ANQGSEA, per germline. CDR3 sequence (DNA): TGCAGCGTGGCTCTGGATACGCAGTATTTT. This translates into CSVALDTQYF.

The chain recombines TRBV19 with TRBJ2-3; 7 bases are a match to TRBD1. V was pared by 6 bases and J by 2 bases, with 5 bases of the junction left unmatched. This CDR3 is 14 amino acids long. Per the germline V gene, CDR1 is LNHDA and CDR2 is SQIVND (reference sequence). The CDR3 DNA follows: TGTGCCAGTAGACCCAGGGGGAACACAGATACGCAGTATTTT. This gives the protein CASRPRGNTDTQYF.

The CDR3 DNA sequence: TGTGCCAGCAGCTTAAACCCTTCAGTTGGGGAGCTGTTTTTT. The encoded protein is CASSLNPSVGELFF. This chain links TRBV7-8 with TRBJ2-2; unclear D gene. The CDR3 is 14 residues long. V shed 2 bases and J shed 8 bases, with 12 bases lying between them. CDR1 is SGHVS and CDR2 is FQNEAQ in the germline V gene.

This clone was found a few times. The CDR3 DNA is TGTGCCAGCAGTTCACAAACGTTCCATGAGCAGTTCTTC. Translated, it gives CASSSQTFHEQFF. The V call is TRBV27, the J call TRBJ2-1; D is uncertain. Germline loops: CDR1 MNHEY, CDR2 SMNVEV (reference sequence). The CDR3 contains 13 residues. Trimming shortened V by 4 bases and J by 8 bases, and 12 bases separated the two germline ends.

The chain couples TRBV30 to TRBJ1-1; no clear D gene. Trimming cost V 0 bases and J 7 bases, with 15 bases left between them. The CDR3 is made up of 14 amino acids. The germline V gene encodes CDR1 GTSNPN and CDR2 SVGIG (reference sequence). In nucleotides, the CDR3 is TGTGCCTGGAGTGTACTTGCGGGTGACTATGAAGCTTTCTTT. It yields the protein CAWSVLAGDYEAFF.

CDR3 amino acids: CASRQGWTDTQYF. In DNA, the CDR3 is TGTGCCAGTAGGCAGGGATGGACAGATACGCAGTATTTT. The V and J genes are TRBV19 and TRBJ2-3, with TRBD1 as a possible D gene (5 bases). Germline CDR1 and CDR2: LNHDA and SQIVND (reference sequence). The V and J ends lost 6 bases and 3 bases respectively, with 10 bases between them. The CDR3 spans 13 residues.

The chain uses TRBV5-8 and TRBJ2-3; D ambiguous. Trimming shortened V by 4 bases and J by 0 bases, and 15 bases separated the two germline ends. The CDR3 is made up of 16 amino acids. CDR1 and CDR2 from the germline V gene are SGHTS and YDEGEE. The CDR3 DNA reads as TGTGCCAGCAGCCTTGGCTGGATGACTAGCACAGATACGCAGTATTTT. This gives the protein CASSLGWMTSTDTQYF.

This chain connects TRBV13 to TRBJ2-7; 7 bases line up with TRBD1. The CDR3 is 14 amino acids. V gave up 5 bases and J gave up 3 bases; unmatched junction bases: 7. Per the germline V gene, CDR1 is PRHDT and CDR2 is FYEKMQ (reference sequence). For the CDR3, the DNA is TGTGCCAGCAGCGTCCGGGACAGAGACTACGAGCAGTACTTC. Translated: CASSVRDRDYEQYF. Together with reference TRBV13 and TRBJ2-7, the CDR3 gives the full variable domain: AAGVIQSPRHLIKEKRETATLKCYPIPRHDTVYWYQQGPGQDPQFLISFYEKMQSDKGSIPDRFSAQQFSDYHSELNMSSLELGDSALYFCASSVRDRDYEQYFGPGTRLTVT.

This chain connects TRBV30 to TRBJ1-2, with a possible D match to TRBD1 (5 bases). Deletions cut 3 bases from V and 2 bases from J, with 13 bases between. CDR3 length: 14 residues. Germline assignment: CDR1 GTSNPN and CDR2 SVGIG (reference sequence). CDR3 DNA: TGTGCCTGGAGGATCGTGGGGGGAAACTATGGCTACACCTTC. This sequence encodes CAWRIVGGNYGYTF.

This chain connects TRBV5-1 to TRBJ1-2, with 8 bases identical to TRBD1. The CDR3 loop spans 15 amino acids. Germline loops: CDR1 SGHRS, CDR2 YFSETQ. Germline trimming cut 4 bases from V and 5 bases from J; bases unmatched to any gene: 10. The CDR3 DNA is TGCGCCAGCAGCGCCTGGACAGGGATGGGATATGGCTACACCTTC. Protein sequence: CASSAWTGMGYGYTF.

The CDR3 DNA reads as TGTGCCAGCCGCGGGACAGCGTGGAACACTGAAGCTTTCTTT. It is translated as CASRGTAWNTEAFF. The chain employs TRBV6-1 and TRBJ1-1; 7 nucleotides line up with TRBD1. This CDR3 has 14 amino acids. Unmatched junction bases numbered 7, after V lost 8 bases and J lost 1 base. Per germline, CDR1 MNHNS and CDR2 SASEGT.

This chain uses TRBV5-1 with TRBJ1-1, with D uncertain. The CDR3 spans 15 residues. V lost 0 bases to trimming and J lost 2 bases, with 11 bases between them. Germline V lookup: CDR1 SGHRS, CDR2 YFSETQ. The CDR3 sequence is CASSLEVQVNTEAFF. The CDR3 nucleotides read TGCGCCAGCAGCTTGGAAGTCCAGGTTAACACTGAAGCTTTCTTT.

The chain links TRBV27 to TRBJ1-2; TRBD1 aligns across 7 bases. This CDR3 spans 16 amino acids. V shed 4 bases and J 3 bases; nucleotides not matched to a gene: 11. Looked up from germline, CDR1 is MNHEY and CDR2 is SMNVEV (reference sequence). The CDR3 is CASSSPSRGAHYGYTF. As DNA, the CDR3 is TGTGCCAGCAGTTCACCCTCCAGGGGGGCTCACTATGGCTACACCTTC.